These 11 T cell receptor beta chains came from one sample sequenced in a study of T cell changes during pregnancy in multiple sclerosis. Here immunoSEQ multiplex PCR was the method, and the copy in TCRdb shows in-frame clones only, minus some. This table holds under 40,000 clones, 90% found once. Sequenced here: CD8+ T cells from peripheral blood mononuclear cells, sampled in the first trimester of pregnancy. Every receptor here comes from a female donor with multiple sclerosis, enrolled in a pregnancy study.

The genes are TRBV27 and TRBJ2-3; D perhaps matches TRBD2 (6 bases). This CDR3 is 14 amino acids long. Germline CDR1 and CDR2: MNHEY and SMNVEV (reference sequence). Between the trimmed V and J ends, which lost 8 bases and 0 bases, there was a span of 12 bases. The CDR3 nucleotides read TGTGCCAGCCGTGTAGCGGCTAGCACAGATACGCAGTATTTT. Translation gives CASRVAASTDTQYF.

The chain uses TRBV2 and TRBJ2-2, with a weak D call TRBD2 (5 bases). CDR1 and CDR2 from the germline V gene are SNHLY and FYNNEI. With 6 bases removed from V and 5 bases from J, the gap between germline ends came to 13 bases. CDR3 length equals 14 residues. CDR3: CASSVSGETGELFF. Here the CDR3 DNA reads TGTGCCAGCAGCGTCAGCGGTGAGACCGGGGAGCTGTTTTTT.

This CDR3 is CASSPNRGAGNTIYF. Here the CDR3 DNA reads TGCGCCAGCAGCCCGAACAGGGGAGCAGGAAACACCATATATTTT. V gene TRBV5-1 combines with J gene TRBJ1-3; 7 bases agree with TRBD1. Germline CDR1 and CDR2: SGHRS and YFSETQ. Trimming took 4 bases from V and 4 from J; bases not matched to a gene: 8. The CDR3 totals 15 residues.

CDR3 nucleotide sequence: TGTGCCAGCACCTATTTGGGGGACATCCATGAGTACTTC. Its protein is CASTYLGDIHEYF. The chain has TRBV5-8 and TRBJ2-7; D might be TRBD1 (6 bases). V lost 6 bases and J lost 11, with 21 bases in between. The CDR3 is 13 amino acids. Germline V gives CDR1 SGHTS, CDR2 YDEGEE. Combining the CDR3 with reference TRBV5-8 and TRBJ2-7 gives the whole variable domain EAGVTQSPTHLIKTRGQQATLRCSPISGHTSVYWYQQALGLGLQFLLWYDEGEERNRGNFPPRFSGRQFPNYSSELNVNALELEDSALYLCASTYLGDIHEYFGPGTRLTVT.

The chain combines TRBV19 with TRBJ2-4, with TRBD1 matching over 12 bases. Germline CDR1 LNHDA, CDR2 SQIVND (reference sequence). This CDR3 has 15 residues. V trimming: 7 bases; J trimming: 8 bases; junction bases outside the gene matches: 9. The DNA of the CDR3 is TGTGCCAGTAACACTGGGACAGGGGGCGCTGACATTCAGTACTTC. Protein: CASNTGTGGADIQYF.

The chain combines TRBV4-3 with TRBJ2-7; 9 bases fit TRBD2. CDR1 and CDR2 (germline): LGHNA, YSLEER. CDR3 length equals 15 residues. J was trimmed by 2 bases and V by 2 bases; bases with no gene match: 4. CDR3 DNA: TGCGCCAGCAGCCAAATAGCGGGAGAGGCCTACGAGCAGTACTTC. It codes for CASSQIAGEAYEQYF.

V and J are TRBV7-2 and TRBJ1-2; D is unresolved. CDR3 length: 14 amino acids. CDR1 is SGHTA and CDR2 is FQGNSA in the germline V gene. The V end lost 0 bases, the J end lost 4 bases, and 9 bases lay between the germline ends. The CDR3 is CASSLAQFSYGYTF. The CDR3 region has the DNA TGTGCCAGCAGCTTAGCACAATTCAGCTATGGCTACACCTTC.

V gene TRBV11-1 combines with J gene TRBJ2-7; 10 positions agree with TRBD2. This CDR3 comprises 18 residues. Trimming at V came to 2 bases and at J to 6 bases, leaving 16 bases not matched to a gene. CDR1 and CDR2 from the germline V gene are SGHAT and FQDESV (reference sequence). This CDR3 is CASSLTSAGGPGLGEQYF. The CDR3 DNA reads as TGTGCCAGCAGCTTAACGTCAGCGGGAGGGCCGGGATTGGGCGAGCAGTACTTC.

A word on this clone: The sample contains more than one DNA sequence encoding this CDR3. The chain is built from TRBV27 and TRBJ1-1; a possible D gene is TRBD1 (5 bases). The CDR3 has 11 amino acids. Germline CDR1 is MNHEY and CDR2 is SMNVEV (reference sequence). The V gene lost 8 bases and the J gene lost 8 bases, with 12 bases spanning the gap. The CDR3 DNA follows: TGTGCCAGCTCTAGGGGCAGAGAAGCTTTCTTT. This translates into CASSRGREAFF.

The DNA for the CDR3 is TGTGCCAGCAGCTTAGCAGGGACAGGGACTGTATATGGCTACACCTTC. This sequence encodes CASSLAGTGTVYGYTF. The rearrangement joins TRBV13 to TRBJ1-2, with TRBD1 matching over 9 bases. The CDR3 totals 16 residues. Germline V lookup: CDR1 PRHDT, CDR2 FYEKMQ (reference sequence). V trimming: 1 base; J trimming: 5 bases; junction bases outside the gene matches: 8.

The chain carries TRBV18 and TRBJ2-7, with D possibly being TRBD2 (6 bases). CDR3 length equals 15 residues. CDR1 KGHSH and CDR2 LQKENI come from the germline V gene. The V end lost 3 bases, the J end lost 7 bases, and 19 bases lay between the germline ends. The CDR3 protein is CASSPTGGTLEEQYF. The CDR3 coding sequence is TGTGCCAGCTCACCCACTGGCGGGACCCTCGAGGAGCAGTACTTC.